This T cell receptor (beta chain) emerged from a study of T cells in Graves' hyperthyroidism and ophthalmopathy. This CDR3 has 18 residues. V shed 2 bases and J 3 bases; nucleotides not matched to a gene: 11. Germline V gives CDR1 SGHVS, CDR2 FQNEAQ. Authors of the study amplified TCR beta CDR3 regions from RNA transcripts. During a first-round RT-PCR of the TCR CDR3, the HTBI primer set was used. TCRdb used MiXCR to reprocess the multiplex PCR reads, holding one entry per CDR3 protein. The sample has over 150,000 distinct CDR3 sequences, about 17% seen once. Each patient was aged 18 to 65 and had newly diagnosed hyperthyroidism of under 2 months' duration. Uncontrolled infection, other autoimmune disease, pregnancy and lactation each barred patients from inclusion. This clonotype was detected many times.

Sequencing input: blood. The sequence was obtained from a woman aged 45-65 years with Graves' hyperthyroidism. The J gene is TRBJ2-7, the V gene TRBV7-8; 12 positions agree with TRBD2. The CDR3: CASSLNPRTSGIVYEQYF. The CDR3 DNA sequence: TGTGCCAGCAGCTTAAATCCCCGGACTAGCGGGATAGTCTACGAGCAGTACTTC.